The clone carrying this TCR beta chain has only one observation. Per germline, CDR1 SGHRS and CDR2 YFSETQ. The CDR3 is 16 amino acids. V was pared by 5 bases and J by 0 bases, with 8 bases of the junction left unmatched. Clones were sequenced by immunoSEQ multiplex PCR, and TCRdb holds only the in-frame ones, with some missing. The data contain about 11,000 clones, roughly 84% of them singletons. This sample is part of a study of T cell repertoires in MIS-A myocarditis. The sequence was obtained from a man between 18 and 35 years old with fulminant myocarditis from multisystem inflammatory syndrome in adults (MIS-A) after COVID-19. Input material: right ventricle heart tissue obtained at autopsy. The chain is built from TRBV5-1 and TRBJ2-3; TRBD2 aligns across 8 bases. As DNA, the CDR3 is TGCGCCAGCAGACGGGGGGGGCCTACTAGCACAGATACGCAGTATTTT. Its translation is CASRRGGPTSTDTQYF.